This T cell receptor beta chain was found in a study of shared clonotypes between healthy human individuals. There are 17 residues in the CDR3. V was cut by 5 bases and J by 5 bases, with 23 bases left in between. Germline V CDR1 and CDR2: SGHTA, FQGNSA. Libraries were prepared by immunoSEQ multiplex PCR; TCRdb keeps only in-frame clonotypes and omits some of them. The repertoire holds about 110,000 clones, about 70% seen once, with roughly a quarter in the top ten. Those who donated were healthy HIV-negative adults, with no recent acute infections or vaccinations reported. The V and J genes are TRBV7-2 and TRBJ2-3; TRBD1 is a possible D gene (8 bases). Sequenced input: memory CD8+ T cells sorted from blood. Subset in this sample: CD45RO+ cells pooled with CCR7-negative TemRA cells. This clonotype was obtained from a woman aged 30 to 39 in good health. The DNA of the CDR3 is TGTGCCAGCAGCCATCCCGTCCCAACAGGGGGGGGAGATACGCAGTATTTT. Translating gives CASSHPVPTGGGDTQYF.